One sample yielded the 5 T cell receptor beta chains listed below, sequenced in a study of blood T cell repertoires in COVID-19 (TCRdb year 2020). Library preparation used the immunoSEQ multiplex PCR assay. TCRdb provides this immuneACCESS table in a form limited to in-frame rearrangements. Some clones are lacking; in checked studies, under half of them reflect an unresolved V gene, and why the rest are absent is not known. The sample table holds hundreds of thousands of clones, of which about 87% were seen once. The top ten clonotypes cover about 3% of the sample. The sample was PBMCs or T cells enriched from blood (not recorded which). The source is a woman aged 50 to 60 who had recovered from COVID-19.

V and J are TRBV4-3 and TRBJ2-6; D uncertain. The CDR3 is 14 residues long. The germline V gene has CDR1 LGHNA and CDR2 YSLEER. V lost 4 bases to trimming and J lost 1 base, with 5 bases between them. As DNA, the CDR3 is TGCGCCAGCAGCCGAACATCTGGGGCCAACGTCCTGACTTTC. Protein product: CASSRTSGANVLTF.

J is TRBJ2-5 and V is TRBV4-1, with 7 positions matching TRBD2. The ends lost 0 bases at V and 5 bases at J; junction bases unmatched: 9. Germline V gene lookup returns CDR1 MGHRA and CDR2 YSYEKL. The CDR3 consists of 16 residues. CDR3 DNA: TGCGCCAGCAGCCAAGATCTTGGGGGAGGGCGGGAGACCCAGTACTTC. Its protein product is CASSQDLGGGRETQYF.

The chain carries TRBV7-2 and TRBJ2-3, with D perhaps matching TRBD1 (5 bases). The CDR3 covers 14 residues. The germline V gene encodes CDR1 SGHTA and CDR2 FQGNSA. Deletions cut 6 bases from V and 1 base from J, with 11 bases between. In nucleotides, the CDR3 is TGTGCCAGCAGGTTCAGGGTTGGCACAGATACGCAGTATTTT. Amino acids: CASRFRVGTDTQYF.

This clone came up once. V and J are TRBV14 and TRBJ2-1, with 8 bases aligning to TRBD2. With 1 base clipped from V and 7 bases from J, the junction kept 9 bases outside the gene matches. Germline V gives CDR1 SGHDN, CDR2 FVKESK. The CDR3 consists of 16 residues. The CDR3 DNA sequence: TGTGCCAGCAGCCAAGGACTTCGGACTAGCCTGAATGAGCAGTTCTTC. Translation gives CASSQGLRTSLNEQFF.

The CDR3 DNA is TGTGCCAGCAGTCCACCGGGAGTGAGGGAGCAGTACTTC. As protein: CASSPPGVREQYF. The V call is TRBV28, the J call TRBJ2-7; TRBD2 might be the D (6 bases). The CDR3 totals 13 residues. The V gene lost 5 bases and the J gene lost 7 bases, with 15 bases spanning the gap. Germline assignment: CDR1 MDHEN and CDR2 SYDVKM.